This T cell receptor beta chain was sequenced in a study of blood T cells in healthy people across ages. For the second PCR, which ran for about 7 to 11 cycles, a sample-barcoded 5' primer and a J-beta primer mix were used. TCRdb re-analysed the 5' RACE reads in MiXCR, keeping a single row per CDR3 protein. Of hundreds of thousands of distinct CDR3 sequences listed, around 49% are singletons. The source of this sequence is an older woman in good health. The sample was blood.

This CDR3 reads CASSQARRVSTDTQYF. The CDR3 nucleotides are TGCGCCAGCAGCCAAGCGAGACGAGTTAGCACAGATACGCAGTATTTT. J is TRBJ2-3 and V is TRBV4-3; unclear D gene. Germline V lookup: CDR1 LGHNA, CDR2 YSLEER. Trimming removed 1 base from V and 0 bases from J, with 11 bases in between. This CDR3 is 16 amino acids long.